The source of this TCR beta chain is a study of cytomegalovirus exposure and HLA in healthy donors. With 60 Vbeta and 13 Jbeta primers, the PCR was carried out. Profiled with immunoSEQ multiplex PCR; TCRdb holds only in-frame clones, not every one. This table holds about 87,000 clones. Germline loops: CDR1 MNHEY, CDR2 SVGAGI. The CDR3 runs 14 residues. Deletions cut 0 bases from V and 5 bases from J, with 10 bases between. Sample: PBMCs. The source of this sequence is a man between 50 and 59 years old in good health and CMV-seropositive. The V and J genes are TRBV6-5 and TRBJ2-5, with D maybe TRBD2 (6 bases). The CDR3 reads CASSYSTGGETQYF. CDR3 DNA sequence: TGTGCCAGCAGTTACTCGACCGGGGGTGAGACCCAGTACTTC.